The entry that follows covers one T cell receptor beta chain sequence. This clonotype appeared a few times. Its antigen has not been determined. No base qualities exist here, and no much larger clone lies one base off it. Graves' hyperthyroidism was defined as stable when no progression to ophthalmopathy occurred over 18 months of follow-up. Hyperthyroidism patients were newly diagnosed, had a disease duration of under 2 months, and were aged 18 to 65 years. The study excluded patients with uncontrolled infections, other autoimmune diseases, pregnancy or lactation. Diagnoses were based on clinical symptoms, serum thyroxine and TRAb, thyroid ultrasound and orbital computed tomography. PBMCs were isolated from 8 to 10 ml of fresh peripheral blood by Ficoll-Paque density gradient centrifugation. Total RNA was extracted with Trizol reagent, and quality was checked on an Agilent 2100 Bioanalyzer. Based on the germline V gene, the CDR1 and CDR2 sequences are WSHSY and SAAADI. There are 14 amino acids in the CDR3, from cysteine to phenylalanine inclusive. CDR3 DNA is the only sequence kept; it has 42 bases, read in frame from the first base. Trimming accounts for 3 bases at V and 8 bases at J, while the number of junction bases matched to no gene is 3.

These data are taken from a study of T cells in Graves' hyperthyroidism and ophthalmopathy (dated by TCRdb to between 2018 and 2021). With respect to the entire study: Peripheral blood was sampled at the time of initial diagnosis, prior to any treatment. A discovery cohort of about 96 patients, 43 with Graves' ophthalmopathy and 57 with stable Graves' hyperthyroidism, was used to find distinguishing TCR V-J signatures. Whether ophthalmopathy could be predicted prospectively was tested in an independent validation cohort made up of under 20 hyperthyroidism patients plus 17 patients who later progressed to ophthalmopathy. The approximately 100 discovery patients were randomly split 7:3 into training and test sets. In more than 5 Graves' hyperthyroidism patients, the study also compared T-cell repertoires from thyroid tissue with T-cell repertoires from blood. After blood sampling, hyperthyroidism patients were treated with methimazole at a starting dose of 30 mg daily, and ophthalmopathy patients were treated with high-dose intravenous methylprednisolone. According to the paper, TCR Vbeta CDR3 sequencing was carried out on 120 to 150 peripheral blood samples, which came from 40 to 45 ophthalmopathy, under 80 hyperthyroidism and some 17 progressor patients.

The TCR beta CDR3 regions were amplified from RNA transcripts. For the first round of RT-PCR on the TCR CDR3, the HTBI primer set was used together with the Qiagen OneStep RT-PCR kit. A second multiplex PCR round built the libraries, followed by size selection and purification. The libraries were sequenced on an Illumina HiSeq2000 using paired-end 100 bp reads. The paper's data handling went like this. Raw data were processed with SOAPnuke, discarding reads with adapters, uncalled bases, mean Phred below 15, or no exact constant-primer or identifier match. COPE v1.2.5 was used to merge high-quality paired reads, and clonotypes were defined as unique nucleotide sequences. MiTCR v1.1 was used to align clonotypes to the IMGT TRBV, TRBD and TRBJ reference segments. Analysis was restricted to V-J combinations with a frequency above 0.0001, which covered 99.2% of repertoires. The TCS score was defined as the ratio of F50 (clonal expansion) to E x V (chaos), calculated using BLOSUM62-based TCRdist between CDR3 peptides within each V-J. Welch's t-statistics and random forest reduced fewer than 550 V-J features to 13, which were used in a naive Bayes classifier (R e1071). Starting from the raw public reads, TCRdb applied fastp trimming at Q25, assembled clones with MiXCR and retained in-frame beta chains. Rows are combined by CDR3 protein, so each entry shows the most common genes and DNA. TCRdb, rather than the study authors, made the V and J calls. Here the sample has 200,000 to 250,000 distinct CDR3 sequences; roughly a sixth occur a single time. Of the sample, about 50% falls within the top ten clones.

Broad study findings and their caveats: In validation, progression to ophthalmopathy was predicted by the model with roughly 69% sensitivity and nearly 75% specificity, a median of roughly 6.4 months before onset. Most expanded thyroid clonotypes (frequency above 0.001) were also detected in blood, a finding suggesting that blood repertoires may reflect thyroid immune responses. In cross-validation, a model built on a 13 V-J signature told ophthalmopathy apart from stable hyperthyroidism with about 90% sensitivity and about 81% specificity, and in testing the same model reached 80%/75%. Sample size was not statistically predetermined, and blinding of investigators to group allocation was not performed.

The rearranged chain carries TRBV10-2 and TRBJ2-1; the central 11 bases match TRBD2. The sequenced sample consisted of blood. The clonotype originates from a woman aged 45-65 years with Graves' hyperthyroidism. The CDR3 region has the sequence CASSELAGVDEQFF. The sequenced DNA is TGCGCCAGCAGTGAACTAGCGGGAGTAGATGAGCAGTTCTTC.